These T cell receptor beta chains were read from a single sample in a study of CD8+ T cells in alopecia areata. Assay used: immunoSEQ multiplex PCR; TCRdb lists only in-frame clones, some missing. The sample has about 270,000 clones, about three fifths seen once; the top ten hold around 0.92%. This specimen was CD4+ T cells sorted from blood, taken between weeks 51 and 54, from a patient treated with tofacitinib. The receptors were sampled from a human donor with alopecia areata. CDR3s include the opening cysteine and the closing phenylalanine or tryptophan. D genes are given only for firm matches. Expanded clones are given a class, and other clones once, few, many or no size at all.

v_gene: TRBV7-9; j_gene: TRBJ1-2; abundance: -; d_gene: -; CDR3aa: CASRSTANYGYTF; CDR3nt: TGTGCCAGCAGGTCGACAGCTAACTATGGCTACACCTTC
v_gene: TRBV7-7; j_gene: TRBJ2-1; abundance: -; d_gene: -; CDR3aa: CASSPDRGLNNEQFF; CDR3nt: TGTGCTAGCAGCCCAGATAGGGGCCTTAACAATGAGCAGTTCTTC
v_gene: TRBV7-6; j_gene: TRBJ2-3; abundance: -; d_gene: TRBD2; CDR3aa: CASSLTSGTTDTQYF; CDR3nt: TGTGCCAGCAGCTTGACTAGCGGGACCACAGATACGCAGTATTTT
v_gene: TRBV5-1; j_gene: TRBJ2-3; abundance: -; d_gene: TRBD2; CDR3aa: CASSLISSGGPRDTQYF; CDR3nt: TGCGCCAGCAGCTTGATATCTAGCGGGGGACCGAGAGATACGCAGTATTTT
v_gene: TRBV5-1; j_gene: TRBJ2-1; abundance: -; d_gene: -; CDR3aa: CASSLAWAGSYNEQFF; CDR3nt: TGCGCCAGCAGCTTGGCCTGGGCGGGGTCCTACAATGAGCAGTTCTTC
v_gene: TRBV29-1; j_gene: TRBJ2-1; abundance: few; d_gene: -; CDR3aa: CSVMDRSYNEQFF; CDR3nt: TGCAGCGTTATGGACAGATCCTACAATGAGCAGTTCTTC
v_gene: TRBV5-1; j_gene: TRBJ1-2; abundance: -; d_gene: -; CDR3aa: CASSPGGTTNYGYTF; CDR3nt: TGCGCCAGCAGCCCTGGGGGCACCACTAACTATGGCTACACCTTC
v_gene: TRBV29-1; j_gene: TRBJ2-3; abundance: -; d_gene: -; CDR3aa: CSVKSVRALRETQYF; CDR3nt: TGCAGCGTCAAGTCTGTCAGGGCCTTGAGGGAGACGCAGTATTTT
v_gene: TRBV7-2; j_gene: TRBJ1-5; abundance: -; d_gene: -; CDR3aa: CASRPAGPDQPQHF; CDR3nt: TGTGCCAGCAGGCCTGCGGGCCCAGATCAGCCCCAGCATTTT
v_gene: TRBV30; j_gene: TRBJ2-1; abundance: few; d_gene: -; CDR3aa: CACYGGPSSYNEQFF; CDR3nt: TGTGCCTGTTACGGGGGACCTAGCTCCTACAATGAGCAGTTCTTC
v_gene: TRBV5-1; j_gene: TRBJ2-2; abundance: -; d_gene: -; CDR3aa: CASPRRDRENTGELFF; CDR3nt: TGCGCCAGCCCACGCCGGGACCGAGAGAACACCGGGGAGCTGTTTTTT
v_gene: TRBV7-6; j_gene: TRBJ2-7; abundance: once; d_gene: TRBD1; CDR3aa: CASSSRTGSYEQYF; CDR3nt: TGTGCCAGCAGCTCCAGGACAGGGAGCTACGAGCAGTACTTC
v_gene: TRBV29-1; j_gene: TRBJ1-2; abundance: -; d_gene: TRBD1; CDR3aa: CSARKWGQGSGYTF; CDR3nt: TGCAGCGCTCGAAAATGGGGACAGGGCTCTGGCTACACCTTC
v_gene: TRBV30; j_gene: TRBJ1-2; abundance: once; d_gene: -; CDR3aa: CAWSNVQANYGYTF; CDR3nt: TGTGCCTGGAGTAATGTGCAAGCTAACTATGGCTACACCTTC
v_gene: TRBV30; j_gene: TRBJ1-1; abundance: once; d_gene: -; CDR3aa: CAWSVTEGGTFF; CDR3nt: TGTGCCTGGAGTGTAACGGAGGGGGGGACTTTCTTT
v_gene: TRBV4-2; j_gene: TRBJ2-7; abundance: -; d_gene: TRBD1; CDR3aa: CASSQEIQGTYEQYF; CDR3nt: TGTGCCAGCAGCCAAGAGATACAGGGGACCTACGAGCAGTACTTC
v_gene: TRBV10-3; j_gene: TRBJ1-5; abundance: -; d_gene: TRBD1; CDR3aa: CAISVGQGDQPQHF; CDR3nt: TGTGCCATCAGTGTCGGACAGGGGGATCAGCCCCAGCATTTT
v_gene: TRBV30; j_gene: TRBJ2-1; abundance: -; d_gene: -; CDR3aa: CAWSPTGSSYNEQFF; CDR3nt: TGTGCCTGGAGTCCCACCGGGAGCTCCTACAATGAGCAGTTCTTC
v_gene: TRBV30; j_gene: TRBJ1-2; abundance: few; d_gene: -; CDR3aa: CAWMGKANYGYTF; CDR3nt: TGTGCCTGGATGGGGAAGGCTAACTATGGCTACACCTTC
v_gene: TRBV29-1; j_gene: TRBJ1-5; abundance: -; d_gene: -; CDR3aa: CSVGQANQPQHF; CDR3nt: TGCAGCGTTGGGCAGGCTAATCAGCCCCAGCATTTT
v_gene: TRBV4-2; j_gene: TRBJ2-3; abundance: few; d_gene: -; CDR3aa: CASSSHPADTQYF; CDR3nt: TGTGCCAGCAGCTCGCATCCGGCAGATACGCAGTATTTT
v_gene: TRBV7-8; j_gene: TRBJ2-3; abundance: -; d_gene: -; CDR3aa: CASSPLRTDTQYF; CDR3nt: TGTGCCAGCAGCCCACTCCGTACAGATACGCAGTATTTT
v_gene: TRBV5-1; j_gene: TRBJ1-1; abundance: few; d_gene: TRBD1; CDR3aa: CASSLPRQGGTEAFF; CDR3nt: TGCGCCAGCAGCCTGCCCCGACAGGGTGGCACTGAAGCTTTCTTT
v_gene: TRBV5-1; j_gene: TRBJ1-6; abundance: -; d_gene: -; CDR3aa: CASSKDRWTYNSPLHF; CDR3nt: TGCGCCAGCAGCAAGGACAGATGGACCTATAATTCACCCCTCCACTTT
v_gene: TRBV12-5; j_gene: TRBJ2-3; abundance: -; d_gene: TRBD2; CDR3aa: CASGLGLAGLRTDTQYF; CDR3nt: TGTGCTAGTGGTTTGGGGCTAGCGGGGCTCCGCACAGATACGCAGTATTTT
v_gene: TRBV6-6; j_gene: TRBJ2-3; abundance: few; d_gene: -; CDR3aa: CAIQDYPITDTQYF; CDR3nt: TGTGCCATCCAGGACTACCCAATCACAGATACGCAGTATTTT
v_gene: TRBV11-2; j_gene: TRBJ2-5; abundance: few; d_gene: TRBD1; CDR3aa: CASSFGLLRDSQETQYF; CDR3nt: TGTGCCAGCAGCTTCGGCCTACTTCGGGACAGCCAAGAGACCCAGTACTTC
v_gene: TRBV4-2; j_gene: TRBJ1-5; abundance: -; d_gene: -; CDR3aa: CASSLQGRGNQPQHF; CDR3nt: TGTGCCAGCAGCCTCCAGGGACGGGGCAATCAGCCCCAGCATTTT
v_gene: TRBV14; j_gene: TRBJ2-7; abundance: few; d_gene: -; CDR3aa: CASSQRPGPEQYF; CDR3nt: TGTGCCAGCAGCCAAAGGCCAGGGCCCGAGCAGTACTTC
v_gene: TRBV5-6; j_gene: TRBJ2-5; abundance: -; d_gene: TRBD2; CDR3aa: CASSRRSGGRVLQETQYF; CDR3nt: TGTGCCAGCAGCCGCAGGAGCGGGGGTCGAGTCCTTCAAGAGACCCAGTACTTC
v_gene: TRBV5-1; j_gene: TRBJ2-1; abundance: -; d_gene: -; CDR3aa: CASSLVPTTGVNEQFF; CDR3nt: TGCGCCAGCAGCTTGGTCCCAACCACAGGAGTGAATGAGCAGTTCTTC
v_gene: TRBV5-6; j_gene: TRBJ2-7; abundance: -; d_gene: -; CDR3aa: CASSFRSRSYEQYF; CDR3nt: TGTGCCAGCAGCTTCCGGAGCCGATCCTACGAGCAGTACTTC
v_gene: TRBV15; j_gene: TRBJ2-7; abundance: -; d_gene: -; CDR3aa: CATSTLGEQYF; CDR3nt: TGTGCCACCAGCACCCTCGGCGAGCAGTACTTC
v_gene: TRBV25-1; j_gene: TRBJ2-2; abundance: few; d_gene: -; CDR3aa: CASSEVGGELFF; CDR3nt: TGTGCCAGCAGTGAGGTTGGCGGGGAGCTGTTTTTT
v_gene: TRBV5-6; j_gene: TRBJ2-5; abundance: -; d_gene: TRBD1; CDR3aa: CASSSGQGARETQYF; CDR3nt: TGTGCCAGCAGCTCGGGACAGGGGGCTCGGGAGACCCAGTACTTC
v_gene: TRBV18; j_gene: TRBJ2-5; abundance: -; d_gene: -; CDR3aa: CASSAITSQETQYF; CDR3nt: TGTGCCAGCTCAGCGATTACAAGCCAAGAGACCCAGTACTTC
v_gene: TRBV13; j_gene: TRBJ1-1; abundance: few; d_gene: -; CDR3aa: CASSSTGRLGAFF; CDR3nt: TGTGCCAGCAGCTCCACAGGGAGATTAGGAGCTTTCTTT
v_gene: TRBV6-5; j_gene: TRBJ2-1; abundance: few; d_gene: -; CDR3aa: CASSLGPWDEQFF; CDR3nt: TGTGCCAGCAGCCTGGGACCCTGGGATGAGCAGTTCTTC
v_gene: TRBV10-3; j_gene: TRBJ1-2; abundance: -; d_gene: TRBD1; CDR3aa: CAITPDREYDGYTF; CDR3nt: TGTGCCATCACCCCGGACAGGGAGTACGATGGCTACACCTTC
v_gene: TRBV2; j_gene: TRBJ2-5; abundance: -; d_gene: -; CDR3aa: CASSDSRNQETQYF; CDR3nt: TGTGCCAGCAGTGATAGCAGAAACCAAGAGACCCAGTACTTC
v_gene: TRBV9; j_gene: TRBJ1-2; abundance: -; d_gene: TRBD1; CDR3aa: CASSARQGWDGYTF; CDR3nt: TGTGCCAGCAGCGCCCGACAGGGGTGGGATGGCTACACCTTC
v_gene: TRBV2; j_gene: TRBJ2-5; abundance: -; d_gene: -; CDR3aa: CASSGARQETQYF; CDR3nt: TGTGCCAGCAGTGGGGCCAGGCAAGAGACCCAGTACTTC
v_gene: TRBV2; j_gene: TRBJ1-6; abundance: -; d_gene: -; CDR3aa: CARQGRGNSPLHF; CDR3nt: TGTGCCAGGCAGGGAAGGGGGAATTCACCCCTCCACTTT
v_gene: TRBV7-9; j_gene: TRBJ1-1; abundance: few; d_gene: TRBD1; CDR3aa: CASSPRGQVDAFF; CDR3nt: TGTGCCAGCAGCCCAAGGGGACAGGTCGACGCTTTCTTT
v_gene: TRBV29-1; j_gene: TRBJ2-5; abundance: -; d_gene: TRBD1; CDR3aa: CSVHGTGGLKTQYF; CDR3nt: TGCAGCGTTCACGGGACAGGGGGCCTGAAGACCCAGTACTTC
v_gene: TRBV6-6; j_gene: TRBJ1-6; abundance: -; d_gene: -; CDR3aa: CASKGVDNSPLHF; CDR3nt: TGTGCCAGCAAGGGGGTGGATAATTCACCCCTCCACTTT
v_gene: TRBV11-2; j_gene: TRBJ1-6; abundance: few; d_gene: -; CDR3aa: CASSNNSPLHF; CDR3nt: TGTGCCAGCAGCAATAATTCACCCCTCCACTTT
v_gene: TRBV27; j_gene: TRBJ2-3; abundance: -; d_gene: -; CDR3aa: CASSDTDTQYF; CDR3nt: TGTGCCAGCAGTGACACAGATACGCAGTATTTT
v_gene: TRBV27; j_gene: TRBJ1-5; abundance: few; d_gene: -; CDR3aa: CASSLTLREPQHF; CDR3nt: TGTGCCAGCAGTCTGACACTCAGGGAGCCCCAGCATTTT
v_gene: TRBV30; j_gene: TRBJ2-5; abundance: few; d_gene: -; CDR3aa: CALDSGWTQYF; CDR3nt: TGTGCCCTGGACTCTGGTTGGACCCAGTACTTC
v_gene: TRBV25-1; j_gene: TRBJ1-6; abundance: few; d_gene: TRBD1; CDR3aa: CASREDRGQRVFHF; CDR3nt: TGTGCCAGCAGAGAAGACAGGGGGCAGCGGGTCTTCCACTTT
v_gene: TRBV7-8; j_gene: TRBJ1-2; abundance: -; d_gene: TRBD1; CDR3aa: CASSVGTGAYGYTF; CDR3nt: TGTGCCAGCAGCGTCGGGACAGGGGCCTATGGCTACACCTTC
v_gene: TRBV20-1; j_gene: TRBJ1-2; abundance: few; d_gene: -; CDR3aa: CSAGGARGYTF; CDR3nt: TGCAGTGCCGGGGGAGCCCGTGGCTACACCTTC
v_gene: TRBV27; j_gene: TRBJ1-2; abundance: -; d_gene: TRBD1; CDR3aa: CASSSTGNYGYTF; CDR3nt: TGTGCCAGCAGTTCGACAGGGAACTATGGCTACACCTTC
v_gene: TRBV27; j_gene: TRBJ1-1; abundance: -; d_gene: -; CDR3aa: CASSLGWGTEAFF; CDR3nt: TGTGCCAGCAGTTTAGGGTGGGGAACTGAAGCTTTCTTT